The present T cell receptor beta chain was sequenced within a study of response to subunit inactivated influenza vaccine (dated 2018 in TCRdb). General notes on the study: The study used deep quantitative T cell receptor repertoire profiling to track responses to a trivalent subunit inactivated influenza vaccine. What the research found in general, with its limitations: The authors suggested that each seasonal influenza vaccination may recruit only a limited number of new T cells.

Including the terminal cysteine and phenylalanine, the CDR3 comprises 15 residues. The retained sequence is limited to the CDR3, 45 bases, with the frame set at the first base. Looking up the germline V gene yields CDR1 MDHEN and CDR2 SYDVKM. V and J lose 6 bases and 0 bases, and a span of 15 bases separates them. Libraries were prepared through RT-PCR. Sequencing used an Illumina HiSeq 2500. TCRdb itself trimmed the public reads at Q25 with fastp, ran MiXCR and retained productive beta chains. Merged by CDR3 protein, the rows form single entries marked with the most common genes and DNA. This sample is represented by approximately 680,000 distinct CDR3 sequences; around 16% of them were singletons. Around a tenth of the sample lies in the top ten. Points on this clonotype: What antigen it recognizes has not been identified. No per-base quality is available; no much larger clone lies one base away.

Source: PBMCs from blood, taken approximately 12 days after vaccination. This receptor was obtained from a man over 45 who received an inactivated influenza vaccine. Donor details come from another sample of the same person, matched by shared clones. The sequence joins TRBV28 to TRBJ2-7; too little of a D gene remains to name it. The DNA sequence reads TGTGCCAGCAGCCCCTGGGTTGACCACTCCTACGAGCAGTACTTC. Protein translation: CASSPWVDHSYEQYF.